A single sample gave rise to the 2 T cell receptor beta chains below, sequenced in a study of blood T cell repertoires in COVID-19. Using immunoSEQ multiplex PCR, the repertoire was profiled, and TCRdb retains in-frame clones only, with some absent. The sample holds fewer than 350,000 clones, roughly 90% seen once. Material: peripheral blood. The origin of the receptors is a man aged 25 to 40 with COVID-19, enrolled during active disease.

This chain connects TRBV11-1 to TRBJ1-6; TRBD1 is a possible D gene (5 bases). CDR3 length: 14 amino acids. Germline values: CDR1 SGHAT, CDR2 FQDESV (reference sequence). Trimming pared 5 bases from V and 7 bases from J, leaving 12 bases between. Here the CDR3 reads CASSKNRQNSPLHF. In nucleotides, the CDR3 is TGTGCCAGCAGCAAGAACCGACAGAATTCACCCCTCCACTTT.

The chain employs TRBV29-1 and TRBJ2-2, with 9 bases that match TRBD1. The CDR3 is 14 residues long. Trimming took 4 bases from V and 7 from J; bases not matched to a gene: 7. Germline loops: CDR1 SQVTM, CDR2 ANQGSEA. The CDR3 bases are TGCAGCGTTGTTGAACAGGGGGCCATCGGGGAGCTGTTTTTT. Amino acids: CSVVEQGAIGELFF.